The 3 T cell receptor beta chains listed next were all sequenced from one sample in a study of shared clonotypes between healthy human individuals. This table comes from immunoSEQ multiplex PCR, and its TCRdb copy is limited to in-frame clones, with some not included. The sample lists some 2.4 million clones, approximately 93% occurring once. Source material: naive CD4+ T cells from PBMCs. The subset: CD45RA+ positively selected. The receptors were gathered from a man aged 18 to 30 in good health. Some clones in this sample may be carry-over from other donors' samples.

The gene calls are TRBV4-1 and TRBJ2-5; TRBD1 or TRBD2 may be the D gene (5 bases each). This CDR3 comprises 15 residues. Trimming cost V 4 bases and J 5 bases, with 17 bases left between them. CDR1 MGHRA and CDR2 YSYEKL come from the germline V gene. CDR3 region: CASSLMGDAKETQYF. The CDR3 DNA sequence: TGCGCCAGCAGCCTCATGGGGGATGCGAAGGAGACCCAGTACTTC.

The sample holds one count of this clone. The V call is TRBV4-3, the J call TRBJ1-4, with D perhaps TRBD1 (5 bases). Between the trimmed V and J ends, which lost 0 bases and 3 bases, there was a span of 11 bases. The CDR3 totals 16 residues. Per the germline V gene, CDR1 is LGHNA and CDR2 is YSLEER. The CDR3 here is CASSQEGTRANEKLFF. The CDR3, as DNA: TGCGCCAGCAGCCAAGAGGGTACCAGGGCTAATGAAAAACTGTTTTTT.

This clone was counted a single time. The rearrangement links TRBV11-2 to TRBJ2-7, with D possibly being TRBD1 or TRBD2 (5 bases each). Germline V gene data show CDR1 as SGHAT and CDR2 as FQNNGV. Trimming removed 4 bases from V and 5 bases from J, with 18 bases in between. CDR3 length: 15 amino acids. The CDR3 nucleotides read TGTGCCAGCAGCTCGACCGGGACCGACAAAGACGAGCAGTACTTC. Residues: CASSSTGTDKDEQYF.